This T cell receptor beta chain was recorded in a study of shared T cell receptors in the human thymus. Trimming cost V 2 bases and J 4 bases; bases outside gene matches: 8. Germline V gene sequence: CDR1 MGHDK, CDR2 SYGVNS. The CDR3 has 15 residues. Generated by immunoSEQ multiplex PCR, the TCRdb table keeps only in-frame clones and is missing some. The data contain 600,000 to 900,000 clones, roughly 88% of them singletons. These same records also appear under a second study, on human thymus T cells. According to that study: Resected material from corrective heart surgery provided the thymus tissue analysed. Within thymic and blood repertoires, V and J gene usage appeared to be biased. Thymic repertoires overlap heavily among unrelated individuals, related research has reported.

The receptor was derived from a girl less than two years old with a congenital heart defect. Sample: thymocytes. This chain joins TRBV25-1 and TRBJ2-7, with 7 bases identical to TRBD2. This chain's CDR3 is CASSETGGLTYEQYF. CDR3 DNA sequence: TGTGCCAGCAGTGAAACGGGAGGCCTTACTTACGAGCAGTACTTC.